The clone carrying this TCR beta chain was counted between two and nine times. Its antigen is not known. The CDR3 length is 13 residues. Germline V gives CDR1 ENHRY, CDR2 SYGVKD. The ends were cut back, 3 bases at V and 0 bases at J, with 5 bases in the middle. A sample-barcoded 5' primer and a J-beta primer mix were used in a second PCR of roughly 7 to 11 cycles. TCRdb used MiXCR to reprocess the 5' RACE reads, holding one entry per CDR3 protein. The sample lists some 710,000 distinct CDR3 sequences; about half were seen once. The sample is drawn from a study of blood T cells in healthy people across ages. Findings of the study overall: Measured against age, TCR beta diversity per million T cells decreased in a roughly linear manner.

This receptor was obtained from an elderly man in good health. The chain combines TRBV10-3 with TRBJ1-2; D ambiguous. Input material: blood. The DNA for the CDR3 is TGTGCCATCAGTGACCGTGCTAACTATGGCTACACCTTC. It yields the protein CAISDRANYGYTF.